These 8 T cell receptor beta chains were sequenced from one sample in a study of cytomegalovirus exposure and HLA in healthy donors. Primers: 60 Vbeta forward and 13 Jbeta reverse. TCRdb keeps only in-frame clones here, not all; method: immunoSEQ multiplex PCR. Of about 120,000 clones listed, 60% to 85% are singletons. The specimen sequenced was PBMCs. These receptors were taken from a man between 45 and 60 years old in good health and CMV-seropositive.

The J gene is TRBJ2-5, the V gene TRBV20-1; 8 bases map to TRBD1. CDR1 is DFQATT, CDR2 SNEGSKA, per germline (reference sequence). V trimming: 6 bases; J trimming: 4 bases; junction bases outside the gene matches: 1. The length of the CDR3 is 11 residues. For the CDR3, the DNA is TGCAGTGCCACAGGGGGAGAGACCCAGTACTTC. The encoded protein is CSATGGETQYF.

For this clone: The same CDR3 can be traced to other DNA sequences in this sample. J is TRBJ1-5 and V is TRBV2, with 8 bases identical to TRBD1. The V gene end was trimmed by 6 bases and the J gene end by 2 bases; junction bases not matched to a gene: 3. Germline lookup yields CDR1 SNHLY and CDR2 FYNNEI. The CDR3 loop spans 14 amino acids. CDR3 sequence (DNA): TGTGCCAGCAGGGCGGACAGGGGCAATCAGCCCCAGCATTTT. Protein sequence: CASRADRGNQPQHF.

The J gene is TRBJ2-1, the V gene TRBV2, with unresolved D. V was cut by 5 bases and J by 9 bases, with 14 bases left in between. The length of the CDR3 is 13 residues. In germline, CDR1 is SNHLY, CDR2 FYNNEI. The DNA of the CDR3 is TGTGCCAGCAGTTTCCGTGGTGACTTTGAGCAGTTCTTC. This translates into CASSFRGDFEQFF.

The sample holds a few counts of this clone. The chain recombines TRBV7-9 with TRBJ2-7; 9 bases are shared with TRBD2. The V gene end was trimmed by 5 bases and the J gene end by 0 bases; junction bases not matched to a gene: 8. The CDR3 has 16 amino acids. Germline V CDR1 and CDR2: SEHNR, FQNEAQ (reference sequence). The CDR3 spells CASSGAGGPSSYEQYF. Here the CDR3 DNA reads TGTGCCAGCAGCGGAGCGGGGGGCCCCAGCTCCTACGAGCAGTACTTC.

This clone showed up just once. J is TRBJ1-3 and V is TRBV30; TRBD1 might be the D (6 bases). Germline assignment: CDR1 GTSNPN and CDR2 SVGIG (reference sequence). This CDR3 is 16 amino acids long. V was clipped by 3 bases and J by 0 bases, with 15 bases between them. In DNA form, the CDR3 reads TGTGCCTGGAGCGGGGGGCTGTATGACTCTGGAAACACCATATATTTT. Translated, it gives CAWSGGLYDSGNTIYF.

V gene TRBV9 combines with J gene TRBJ1-1; tentative D call: TRBD1 (6 bases). The CDR3 length is 13 residues. With 3 bases removed from V and 7 bases from J, the gap between germline ends came to 13 bases. CDR1 SGDLS and CDR2 YYNGEE come from the germline V gene. CDR3 DNA: TGTGCCAGCAGCGAGGGGGTAGGCGGTGAAGCTTTCTTT. Its translation: CASSEGVGGEAFF.

This chain links TRBV18 with TRBJ1-6, with D maybe TRBD1 (5 bases). The CDR3 has 15 amino acids. Trimming took 3 bases from V and 8 from J, leaving 14 bases between them. Germline lookup yields CDR1 KGHSH and CDR2 LQKENI. CDR3 protein: CASSPRPPRDSPLHF. The CDR3 bases are TGTGCCAGCTCACCTCGTCCCCCCAGGGATTCACCCCTCCACTTT.

This clone was picked up a small number of times. The chain has TRBV5-6 and TRBJ1-2; 9 bases align to TRBD1. Germline V gene lookup returns CDR1 SGHDT and CDR2 YYEEEE. J gave up 7 bases and V 5 bases, and 9 bases lay outside the gene matches. This CDR3 contains 14 residues. In DNA form, the CDR3 reads TGTGCCAGCAGTCCGGGACAGGGATTCCGTGGCTACACCTTC. Amino acids: CASSPGQGFRGYTF.